The next 31 T cell receptor beta chains were all read from a single sample in a study of T cell changes during pregnancy in multiple sclerosis. TCRdb's table, derived via immunoSEQ multiplex PCR, lists solely in-frame clones and lacks some. The data contain around 66,000 clones, 91% of them singletons. The sample in question was peripheral blood, obtained in the third trimester of pregnancy. All receptors come from a female donor in good health, enrolled as a control in a pregnancy study.

The genes are TRBV2 and TRBJ1-3; a possible D gene is TRBD1 (6 bases). The germline V and J ends were trimmed by 10 bases and 6 bases, with 22 bases remaining between them. The CDR3 length is 15 residues. Germline V CDR1 and CDR2: SNHLY, FYNNEI. The CDR3 DNA reads as TGTGCCACCTCCGGTACAGGGTTTTCGGAAAACACCATATATTTT. Its translation is CATSGTGFSENTIYF.

V usage is TRBV5-1 and J usage is TRBJ2-5; 7 nucleotides agree with TRBD1. The CDR3 totals 15 residues. The V and J ends lost 4 bases and 5 bases, in that order; junction bases with no gene match: 11. Germline lookup yields CDR1 SGHRS and CDR2 YFSETQ. The CDR3 DNA sequence: TGCGCCAGCAGCCCCGGACAGGCCGCCGGGGAGACCCAGTACTTC. Translating gives CASSPGQAAGETQYF.

The rearrangement joins TRBV7-6 to TRBJ2-7; a possible D gene is TRBD2 (6 bases). Trimming stripped 5 bases from V and 6 bases from J, with 14 bases between. CDR3 length: 13 residues. Germline CDR1 reads SGHVS; CDR2 reads FNYEAQ. DNA for the CDR3: TGTGCCAGCAGCCAGCGGGCAGGCGGCGAGCAGTACTTC. Its translation: CASSQRAGGEQYF.

The chain combines TRBV5-6 with TRBJ2-1; 8 bases agree with TRBD2. The V gene end was trimmed by 3 bases and the J gene end by 4 bases; junction bases not matched to a gene: 3. The CDR3 consists of 14 residues. Germline assignment: CDR1 SGHDT and CDR2 YYEEEE. CDR3 nucleotide sequence: TGTGCCAGCAGCTCGGTAGCGGGGTACAATGAGCAGTTCTTC. Translating it yields CASSSVAGYNEQFF.

This clone was observed once. This CDR3 reads CASSQDLRLAGVGANVLTF. For the CDR3, the DNA is TGCGCCAGCAGCCAAGATCTGCGACTAGCGGGAGTTGGGGCCAACGTCCTGACTTTC. The V call is TRBV4-1, the J call TRBJ2-6; TRBD2 aligns across 12 bases. Germline V gene data show CDR1 as MGHRA and CDR2 as YSYEKL. There are 19 residues in the CDR3. The V segment lost 0 bases and the J segment 3 bases; nucleotides outside the gene matches: 6.

This sequence joins TRBV10-3 and TRBJ2-7, with a weak D call TRBD1 (5 bases). With 1 base removed from V and 5 bases from J, the gap between germline ends came to 15 bases. CDR3 length: 15 residues. Germline CDR1 reads ENHRY; CDR2 reads SYGVKD. CDR3 sequence: CAISEYNGQGDEQYF. The CDR3 nucleotides read TGTGCCATCAGTGAGTATAATGGGCAGGGCGACGAGCAGTACTTC.

This clone showed up just once. The genes are TRBV27 and TRBJ2-7, with D possibly matching TRBD2 (6 bases). V was cut by 5 bases and J by 0 bases, with 14 bases left in between. The germline V gene has CDR1 MNHEY and CDR2 SMNVEV (reference sequence). The CDR3 spans 15 residues. The CDR3 loop reads CASSPGSGVSYEQYF. CDR3 sequence (DNA): TGTGCCAGCAGTCCCGGTTCGGGGGTCTCCTACGAGCAGTACTTC.

The chain couples TRBV5-4 to TRBJ1-2, with D unresolved. Trimming left V 7 bases short and J 0 bases short, with 13 bases between. This CDR3 is 14 amino acids long. Germline values: CDR1 SGHNT, CDR2 YYREEE (reference sequence). The CDR3 spells CASGQATANYGYTF. The CDR3 nucleotides are TGTGCCAGCGGCCAGGCGACCGCTAACTATGGCTACACCTTC.

This chain joins TRBV28 and TRBJ2-2, with D uncertain. CDR3 length equals 15 residues. Trimming pared 3 bases from V and 0 bases from J, leaving 8 bases between. CDR1 and CDR2 (germline): MDHEN, SYDVKM. CDR3 sequence reads: CASSFVSPNTGELFF. CDR3 nucleotide sequence: TGTGCCAGCAGTTTTGTCTCCCCGAACACCGGGGAGCTGTTTTTT. The full variable domain, rest sourced from reference TRBV28 and TRBJ2-2, is DVKVTQSSRYLVKRTGEKVFLECVQDMDHENMFWYRQDPGLGLRLIYFSYDVKMKEKGDIPEGYSVSREKKERFSLILESASTNQTSMYLCASSFVSPNTGELFFGEGSRLTVL.

The chain joins TRBV29-1 to TRBJ2-1, with a weak D call TRBD1 (6 bases). This CDR3 is built from 15 residues. V gave up 3 bases and J gave up 2 bases, with 14 bases separating them. Germline V gene lookup returns CDR1 SQVTM and CDR2 ANQGSEA. DNA for the CDR3: TGCAGCGTTGAGGGGGACCGGGACACCTACAATGAGCAGTTCTTC. Amino acid sequence: CSVEGDRDTYNEQFF.

This clone was recorded only once. V gene TRBV11-2 combines with J gene TRBJ2-7, with 9 bases aligning to TRBD2. The CDR3 sequence is 14 residues long. Germline V gives CDR1 SGHAT, CDR2 FQNNGV. The trim removed 6 bases at V and 5 bases at J, leaving 8 bases unmatched. The CDR3 DNA is TGTGCCAGCAGTCCCCTAGCGGGATCACACGAGCAGTACTTC. Translation gives CASSPLAGSHEQYF. Full variable domain (remainder filled in from reference TRBV11-2 and TRBJ2-7): EAGVAQSPRYKIIEKRQSVAFWCNPISGHATLYWYQQILGQGPKLLIQFQNNGVVDDSQLPKDRFSAERLKGVDSTLKIQPAKLEDSAVYLCASSPLAGSHEQYFGPGTRLTVT.

This chain uses TRBV11-1 with TRBJ1-1; 7 positions match TRBD1. Germline assignment: CDR1 SGHAT and CDR2 FQDESV (reference sequence). CDR3 length: 15 amino acids. V dropped 6 bases and J dropped 1; count of bases not matched to a gene: 8. CDR3 nucleotide sequence: TGTGCCAGCAGGGGGACCGGGACAGCGAACACTGAAGCTTTCTTT. Translated: CASRGTGTANTEAFF.

The chain carries TRBV29-1 and TRBJ1-1, with 7 bases aligning to TRBD1. Germline V lookup: CDR1 SQVTM, CDR2 ANQGSEA. The length of the CDR3 is 11 residues. Unmatched junction bases numbered 4, after V lost 6 bases and J lost 6 bases. CDR3 nucleotide sequence: TGCAGCGTCACAGGGGCTCCTGAAGCTTTCTTT. Translated, it gives CSVTGAPEAFF.

A few counts support this clone. The DNA of the CDR3 is TGTGCCAGCAGCCAAGTGGGCAGATCTGGAAACACCATATATTTT. This encodes CASSQVGRSGNTIYF. The chain employs TRBV4-2 and TRBJ1-3; D is uncertain. The CDR3 has 15 residues. Per the germline V gene, CDR1 is LGHNA and CDR2 is YNFKEQ. The germline V and J ends were trimmed by 1 base and 1 base, with 8 bases remaining between them.

The rearrangement uses TRBV6-6 and TRBJ2-7, with 7 positions matching TRBD2. The CDR3 covers 12 residues. Germline lookup yields CDR1 MNHNY and CDR2 SVGAGI (reference sequence). J was trimmed by 5 bases and V by 8 bases; bases with no gene match: 6. The DNA of the CDR3 is TGTGCCAGCTGCGGGAGTATCCACGAGCAGTACTTC. This codes for CASCGSIHEQYF.

The chain employs TRBV7-6 and TRBJ1-2; 10 bases fit TRBD1. The CDR3 loop spans 15 amino acids. The ends lost 1 base at V and 8 bases at J; junction bases unmatched: 7. Germline loops: CDR1 SGHVS, CDR2 FNYEAQ. The CDR3 protein is CASSLDPGTGVGYTF. In DNA, the CDR3 is TGTGCCAGCAGCTTAGACCCCGGGACAGGGGTAGGCTACACCTTC.

The chain combines TRBV18 with TRBJ2-2; a possible D gene is TRBD1 (5 bases). The CDR3 has 13 amino acids. Deletions cut 4 bases from V and 6 bases from J, with 9 bases between. Germline V lookup: CDR1 KGHSH, CDR2 LQKENI. CDR3 sequence reads: CASSQGRPGELFF. DNA of the CDR3: TGTGCCAGCTCACAGGGGCGCCCCGGGGAGCTGTTTTTT.

The chain has TRBV5-6 and TRBJ2-7, with a possible D match to TRBD2 (6 bases). The CDR3 length is 16 residues. The ends were cut back, 4 bases at V and 0 bases at J, with 17 bases in the middle. Germline V gene data show CDR1 as SGHDT and CDR2 as YYEEEE. The CDR3 nucleotides read TGTGCCAGCAGCCCGTCCGGACTACTAAGCTCCTACGAGCAGTACTTC. Translated, it gives CASSPSGLLSSYEQYF.

This chain links TRBV11-2 with TRBJ2-1, with 8 bases fitting TRBD2. The germline V gene has CDR1 SGHAT and CDR2 FQNNGV. V lost 6 bases to trimming and J lost 0 bases; unmatched junction nucleotides: 7. The CDR3 loop spans 16 amino acids. CDR3 loop: CASSPQGTSSYNEQFF. The CDR3 coding sequence is TGTGCCAGCAGTCCTCAGGGGACTAGCTCCTACAATGAGCAGTTCTTC.

This CDR3 reads CASSFGGIPYEQYF. The CDR3 coding sequence is TGTGCCAGCAGTTTTGGCGGAATCCCCTACGAGCAGTACTTC. The rearrangement uses TRBV27 and TRBJ2-7; D gene unclear. V was cut by 3 bases and J by 2 bases, with 11 bases left in between. From germline, CDR1 is MNHEY and CDR2 SMNVEV (reference sequence). CDR3 size: 14 residues.

The chain employs TRBV7-6 and TRBJ1-1; 8 positions agree with TRBD1. Germline V gene data show CDR1 as SGHVS and CDR2 as FNYEAQ. Trimming cost V 5 bases and J 3 bases; bases outside gene matches: 8. The CDR3 contains 15 residues. In nucleotides, the CDR3 is TGTGCCAGCAGCCCCGCAGGGGGCGCGTACACTGAAGCTTTCTTT. Translating gives CASSPAGGAYTEAFF.

This chain uses TRBV4-2 with TRBJ2-4; TRBD2 matches at 7 bases. The CDR3 has 18 amino acids. V lost 0 bases to trimming and J lost 0 bases; unmatched junction nucleotides: 8. Germline lookup yields CDR1 LGHNA and CDR2 YNFKEQ. CDR3 residues: CASSQDLGRALAKNIQYF. The CDR3 DNA reads TGTGCCAGCAGCCAAGATCTTGGGAGGGCGCTAGCCAAAAACATTCAGTACTTC.

The rearrangement joins TRBV13 to TRBJ2-3; TRBD2 aligns across 12 bases. With 5 bases clipped from V and 2 bases from J, the junction kept 8 bases outside the gene matches. This CDR3 is 17 amino acids long. CDR1 is PRHDT and CDR2 is FYEKMQ in the germline V gene (reference sequence). CDR3: CASSRRTSGEVTDTQYF. CDR3 in DNA: TGTGCCAGCAGCCGACGGACTAGCGGGGAGGTCACAGATACGCAGTATTTT.

A single count supports this clone. This chain uses TRBV5-1 with TRBJ2-1, with a weak D call TRBD2 (6 bases). With 4 bases removed from V and 0 bases from J, the gap between germline ends came to 11 bases. The CDR3 consists of 15 residues. Germline CDR1 SGHRS, CDR2 YFSETQ. The CDR3 sequence is CASSQTTSSYNEQFF. The CDR3 DNA reads TGCGCCAGCAGCCAGACGACTAGCTCCTACAATGAGCAGTTCTTC.

The J gene is TRBJ2-7, the V gene TRBV29-1, with 7 nucleotides matching TRBD1. The CDR3 sequence is 12 residues long. Germline lookup yields CDR1 SQVTM and CDR2 ANQGSEA. Trimming at V came to 5 bases and at J to 2 bases, leaving 3 bases not matched to a gene. For the CDR3, the DNA is TGCAGCGTTCGGGACAGCCCCTACGAGCAGTACTTC. It codes for CSVRDSPYEQYF.

The chain has TRBV27 and TRBJ2-7; TRBD1 matches at 7 bases. CDR1 and CDR2 (germline): MNHEY, SMNVEV (reference sequence). V gave up 5 bases and J gave up 5 bases; unmatched junction bases: 9. The CDR3 sequence is 14 residues long. CDR3 sequence (DNA): TGTGCCAGCAGTCATTCCGGGACAGACGACGAGCAGTACTTC. Protein product: CASSHSGTDDEQYF.

The chain employs TRBV28 and TRBJ1-2; D ambiguous. In germline, CDR1 is MDHEN, CDR2 SYDVKM. This CDR3 has 15 residues. The ends were cut back, 5 bases at V and 1 base at J, with 14 bases in the middle. CDR3 nucleotide sequence: TGTGCCAGCAGTACCGCAAGCGGGATTAACTATGGCTACACCTTC. It is translated as CASSTASGINYGYTF.

The gene calls are TRBV5-4 and TRBJ1-1; the match to TRBD1 covers 8 bases. Germline trimming cut 4 bases from V and 5 bases from J; bases unmatched to any gene: 13. The CDR3 has 16 amino acids. Germline CDR1 reads SGHNT; CDR2 reads YYREEE (reference sequence). The DNA for the CDR3 is TGTGCCAGCAGCCAGGGGGCGGGGGTTCTCCTTACTGAAGCTTTCTTT. This codes for CASSQGAGVLLTEAFF.

The chain recombines TRBV7-9 with TRBJ2-3; possible D gene TRBD2, 6 bases. Trimming shortened V by 2 bases and J by 0 bases, and 15 bases separated the two germline ends. The CDR3 loop spans 17 amino acids. Per germline, CDR1 SEHNR and CDR2 FQNEAQ (reference sequence). CDR3 DNA sequence: TGTGCCAGCAGCTTAAGAGGGTCGGGAGTAAGCACAGATACGCAGTATTTT. Its protein is CASSLRGSGVSTDTQYF.

The V call is TRBV7-9, the J call TRBJ2-5; D is possibly TRBD2 (5 bases). The V gene lost 3 bases and the J gene lost 5 bases, with 7 bases spanning the gap. Germline V gives CDR1 SEHNR, CDR2 FQNEAQ (reference sequence). CDR3 size: 12 residues. Here the CDR3 reads CASSLRVETQYF. The CDR3 DNA reads as TGTGCCAGCAGCTTGAGGGTGGAGACCCAGTACTTC. Full variable domain (remainder filled in from reference TRBV7-9 and TRBJ2-5): DTGVSQNPRHKITKRGQNVTFRCDPISEHNRLYWYRQTLGQGPEFLTYFQNEAQLEKSRLLSDRFSAERPKGSFSTLEIQRTEQGDSAMYLCASSLRVETQYFGPGTRLLVL.

The rearrangement joins TRBV20-1 to TRBJ1-2; D is ambiguous. The CDR3 totals 9 residues. The germline V gene encodes CDR1 DFQATT and CDR2 SNEGSKA (reference sequence). In DNA form, the CDR3 reads TGCACCCCCGGTTATGGCTACACCTTC. The encoded protein is CTPGYGYTF.